The clone carrying this T cell receptor beta chain showed up just a few times. The antigen remains unidentified. This specimen comes from a study of identical twins. Study observations and caveats: Fewer insertions marked abundant cord blood beta clonotypes; young adult naive trended weakly, memory not at all.

Germline CDR1 reads GTSNPN; CDR2 reads SVGIG (reference sequence). The ends were cut back, 0 bases at V and 2 bases at J, with 8 bases in the middle. CDR3 length equals 13 residues. A single record per CDR3 protein comes from TCRdb applying MiXCR to the 5' RACE reads. The table lists 570,000 or so distinct CDR3 sequences, 9.6% of them singletons, with 3% in the top ten. These same data were also listed under a study on yellow fever vaccine responses in identical twins.

This chain joins TRBV30 and TRBJ2-7; D remains unclear. This clonotype originated in a young woman in good health. Sequenced material: PBMCs. The CDR3 region is CAWSVTAAYEQYF. The CDR3 DNA sequence: TGTGCCTGGAGTGTAACAGCAGCCTACGAGCAGTACTTC. Using reference TRBV30 and TRBJ2-7 for the parts outside the CDR3, the full variable domain is SQTIHQWPATLVQPVGSPLSLECTVEGTSNPNLYWYRQAAGRGLQLLFYSVGIGQISSEVPQNLSASRPQDRQFILSSKKLLLSDSGFYLCAWSVTAAYEQYFGPGTRLTVT.